This T cell receptor beta chain was captured in a study of T cell responses to AZD1222 COVID-19 vaccine. Broader study findings: CD4 TCRs associated with vaccination spanned spike, dominating at 160-218 and 743-854. Spike-specific TCR breadth and depth went up after people got two AZD1222 doses. Donors in the cohort were predominantly white British and more often female, and clonal diversity was possibly underestimated. Unmutated variant regions reportedly attract nearly half of all spike-specific TCRs.

Repertoires were generated with immunoSEQ multiplex PCR, while TCRdb's copy carries only in-frame clones and drops some. This table holds 200,000 or so clones, about 87% found once. With regard to this clone: The target antigen is unknown.

Germline V gives CDR1 KGHDR, CDR2 SFDVKD. V trimming: 8 bases; J trimming: 5 bases; junction bases outside the gene matches: 5. The CDR3 is 13 amino acids. The receptor was isolated from an adult in good health. The chain has TRBV24-1 and TRBJ2-1; 7 bases match TRBD2. The sequencing here drew on peripheral blood, taken on day 0 of MenACWY control vaccination. CDR3 region: CATKAGLDNEQFF. CDR3 in DNA: TGTGCCACCAAAGCGGGATTGGACAATGAGCAGTTCTTC.